The clone carrying this TCR beta chain occurred many times. Its antigen is unknown. The entry originates in a study of T cells in Graves' hyperthyroidism and ophthalmopathy. Broader study findings: A model built on 13 V-J features separated ophthalmopathy from stable hyperthyroidism. The model anticipated ophthalmopathy a median 6.5 months pre-onset.

Disease duration was under 3 months in the ophthalmopathy patients, who also had a Clinical Activity Score of at least 3 and a NOSPECS grade of at least 4. Each diagnosis was grounded in clinical symptoms, serum thyroxine and TRAb, thyroid ultrasound, and orbital computed tomography. Amplified TCR beta CDR3 regions came from RNA transcripts. Carried out on the TCR CDR3, a first-round RT-PCR used the HTBI primer set. TCRdb ran MiXCR on the multiplex PCR reads and lists one entry per CDR3 protein. The sample contains 350,000 to 450,000 distinct CDR3 sequences, more than 13% of which appear only once. Sequencing input: blood. The source is a man aged 50 to 59 with Graves' ophthalmopathy.

CDR3 sequence: CSARDPRDETYEQYF. The DNA of the CDR3 is TGCAGTGCTAGAGATCCGCGGGACGAAACCTACGAGCAGTACTTC. The chain joins TRBV20-1 to TRBJ2-7, with D tentatively TRBD2 (6 bases). The germline V and J ends were trimmed by 0 bases and 2 bases, with 14 bases remaining between them. The CDR3 spans 15 residues. Per germline, CDR1 DFQATT and CDR2 SNEGSKA (reference sequence).